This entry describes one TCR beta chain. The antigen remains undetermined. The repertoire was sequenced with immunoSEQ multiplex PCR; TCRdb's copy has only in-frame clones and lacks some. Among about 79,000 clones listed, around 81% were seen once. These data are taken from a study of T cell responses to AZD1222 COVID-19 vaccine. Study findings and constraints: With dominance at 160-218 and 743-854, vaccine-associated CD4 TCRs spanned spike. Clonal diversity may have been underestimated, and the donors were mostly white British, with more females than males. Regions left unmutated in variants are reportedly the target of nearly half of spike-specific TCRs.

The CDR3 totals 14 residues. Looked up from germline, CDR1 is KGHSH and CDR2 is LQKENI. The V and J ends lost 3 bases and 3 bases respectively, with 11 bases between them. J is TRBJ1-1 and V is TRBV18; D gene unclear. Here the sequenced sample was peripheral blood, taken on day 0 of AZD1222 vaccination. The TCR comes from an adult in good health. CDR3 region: CASSPYTLDTEAFF. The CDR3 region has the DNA TGTGCCAGCTCACCCTATACGTTGGACACTGAAGCTTTCTTT. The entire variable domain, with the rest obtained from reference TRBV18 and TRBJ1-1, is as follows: NAGVMQNPRHLVRRRGQEARLRCSPMKGHSHVYWYRQLPEEGLKFMVYLQKENIIDESGMPKERFSAEFPKEGPSILRIQQVVRGDSAAYFCASSPYTLDTEAFFGQGTRLTVV.